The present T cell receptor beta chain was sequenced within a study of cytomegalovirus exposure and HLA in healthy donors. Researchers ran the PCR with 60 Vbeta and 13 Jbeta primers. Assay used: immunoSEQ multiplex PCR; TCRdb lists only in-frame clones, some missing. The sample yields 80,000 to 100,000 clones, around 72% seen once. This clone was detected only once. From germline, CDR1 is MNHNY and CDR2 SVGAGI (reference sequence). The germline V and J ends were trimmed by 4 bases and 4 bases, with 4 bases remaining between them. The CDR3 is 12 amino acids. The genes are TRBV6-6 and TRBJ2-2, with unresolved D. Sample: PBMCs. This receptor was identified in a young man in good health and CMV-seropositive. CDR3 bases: TGTGCCAGCAGTTTAATCACCGGGGAGCTGTTTTTT. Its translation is CASSLITGELFF.